This TCR beta chain was recorded in a study of T cells in Graves' hyperthyroidism and ophthalmopathy. The study's findings and limits: With a median lead of approximately 6 months before onset, the model predicted ophthalmopathy. Clonotypes that were expanded in thyroid above 0.001 mostly appeared in blood too.

This clonotype was seen a few times. Its matching antigen is unknown. The TCR beta CDR3 regions underwent amplification using RNA transcripts as the source. An initial round of RT-PCR targeting the TCR CDR3 relied on the HTBI primer set. TCRdb reanalysed the multiplex PCR reads using MiXCR and keeps one entry per CDR3 protein. Of approximately 600,000 distinct CDR3 sequences listed, around 20% are singletons. Uncontrolled infections, other autoimmune diseases, pregnancy or lactation led to exclusion of patients. Germline-derived CDR1 and CDR2 are SGHTA and FQGTGA. The CDR3 is 14 residues long. V shed 4 bases and J 8 bases; nucleotides not matched to a gene: 6.

The chain links TRBV7-3 to TRBJ2-7; TRBD2 matches at 12 bases. The receptor was isolated from a man aged 30 to 39 with Graves' ophthalmopathy. The source material was blood. CDR3 in DNA: TGTGCCAGCAGCTCCGAACTAGCGGGAGGCCAGCAGTACTTC. It codes for CASSSELAGGQQYF.